This T cell receptor beta chain derives from a study of T cell responses to AZD1222 COVID-19 vaccine (dated by TCRdb to about 2021). For the study in its entirety: AZD1222 recipients whose second dose came at about 4 weeks and those whose second dose came at about 12 weeks were combined into one group, since spike-specific TCR depth and breadth did not differ between the two schedules. TCR sequencing was performed for roughly 250 trial participants, of whom about 200 were given two doses of AZD1222 and around 26 were given two doses of MenACWY control vaccine. Trial participants were enrolled by age into subgroups of 18-55, 56-69 and 70-plus years, and about 150, 27 and 61 TCR-sequenced participants, respectively, were included in these subgroups.

Spanning cysteine to phenylalanine, the CDR3 consists of 14 amino acids. This entry keeps only the CDR3 DNA: 42 bases, framed from base 1. The germline V gene provides CDR1 MRHNA and CDR2 SNTAGT. V is clipped by 7 bases and J by 7 bases, and the sequence between their germline boundaries is 17 bases long. About this clone: It lacks a known antigen. No base-level quality is on record; no much larger clone is a single base apart.

The CDR3 regions of human TCRbeta chains were analyzed by immunosequencing. In the source study's methods: TCRs in the repertoires were compared against a reference library of SARS-CoV-2-specific TCRs that had been generated with the MIRA antigen-specificity platform. Breadth was defined as the fraction of unique TCRs that were SARS-CoV-2-associated. Depth was defined as the fraction of total T cells that were SARS-CoV-2-associated. Using the MIRA data, every spike-specific TCR was mapped to the spike region that the TCR reacted to and assigned to either a CD4 or a CD8 class. Log10-transformed breadth and depth values were compared by one-way ANOVA with Sidak's multiple comparisons tests. As stored in TCRdb, this immuneACCESS dataset retains in-frame rearrangements with V and J assigned. A fraction of the clones does not appear; measured against another copy, unresolved V genes explain less than half of the discrepancy, and the remainder lacks a known reason. The V and J calls and the clone size are those of that table, but D and trimming were determined from the DNA. The sample has approximately 200,000 clones on record, around 88% of them singletons. The biggest ten clones account for about 8% of the sample.

Findings and caveats that apply to the study as a whole: The 56-69-year group was small, and its depth increase did not reach significance, likely because of low power. Participants were mostly white British and included more females than males, and it was suggested by the authors that clonal diversity may have been underestimated. Conclusions about previously exposed vaccinees were limited because only six AZD1222 recipients were SARS-CoV-2 seropositive at baseline. Because no day 14 peak-response samples were available, the repertoires could be characterized only after the peak T cell response. Nearly half of unique spike-specific TCRs reportedly recognized epitopes outside regions mutated in the B.1.351 and B.1.1.7 variants. After two AZD1222 doses, both the breadth and the depth of spike-specific TCRs were significantly higher than at day 0 and than in MenACWY recipients. Vaccine-associated CD4 TCRs spanned the whole spike protein, with dominant responses in regions 160-218 and 743-854.

The sample's time point, from its label and the paper: baseline before first vaccination. Vaccinee samples were obtained from the UK trials COV001 and COV002, which included a single-blind randomized controlled phase 2/3 trial of AZD1222 (ChAdOx1 nCoV-19) in healthy adults. Trial participant PBMC samples were collected at day 0 and day 28 after the second dose for TCRbeta chain sequencing. In this chain, TRBV6-4 is recombined with TRBJ2-1, and TRBD2 may be the D gene, going by 6 matching bases. The sequencing here drew on peripheral blood, taken on day 0 of AZD1222 vaccination. This receptor was taken from an adult in good health. The CDR3 reads as follows: CASKPGRRVNEQFF. The nucleotide sequence reads TGTGCCAGCAAACCGGGGAGGAGGGTTAATGAGCAGTTCTTC.